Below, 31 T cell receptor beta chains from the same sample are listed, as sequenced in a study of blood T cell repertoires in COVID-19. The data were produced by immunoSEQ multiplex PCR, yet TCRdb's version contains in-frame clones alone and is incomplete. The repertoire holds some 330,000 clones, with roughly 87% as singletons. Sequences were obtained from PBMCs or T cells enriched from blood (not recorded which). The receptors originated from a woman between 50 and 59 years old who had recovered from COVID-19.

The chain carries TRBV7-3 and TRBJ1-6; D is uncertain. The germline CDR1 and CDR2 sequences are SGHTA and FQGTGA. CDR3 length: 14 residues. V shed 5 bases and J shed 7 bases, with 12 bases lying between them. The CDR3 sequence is CASSPDGLNSPLHF. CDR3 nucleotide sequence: TGTGCCAGCAGCCCGGACGGACTCAATTCACCCCTCCACTTT. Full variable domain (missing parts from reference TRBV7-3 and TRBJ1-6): GAGVSQTPSNKVTEKGKYVELRCDPISGHTALYWYRQSLGQGPEFLIYFQGTGAADDSGLPNDRFFAVRPEGSVSTLKIQRTERGDSAVYLCASSPDGLNSPLHFGNGTRLTVT.

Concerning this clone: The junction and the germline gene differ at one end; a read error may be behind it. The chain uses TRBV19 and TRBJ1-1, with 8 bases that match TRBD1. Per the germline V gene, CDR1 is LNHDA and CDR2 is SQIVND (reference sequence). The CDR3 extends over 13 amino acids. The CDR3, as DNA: TGTGCCAGTAGCTCTACCTACCTAACAGGGGGGGACTTT. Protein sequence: CASSSTYLTGGDF.

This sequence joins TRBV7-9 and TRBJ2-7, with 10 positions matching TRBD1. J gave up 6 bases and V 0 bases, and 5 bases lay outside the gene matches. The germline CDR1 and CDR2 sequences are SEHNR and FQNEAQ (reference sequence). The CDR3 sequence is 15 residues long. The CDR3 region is CASSLATGQGREQYF. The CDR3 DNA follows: TGTGCCAGCAGCTTAGCGACGGGACAGGGGCGCGAGCAGTACTTC.

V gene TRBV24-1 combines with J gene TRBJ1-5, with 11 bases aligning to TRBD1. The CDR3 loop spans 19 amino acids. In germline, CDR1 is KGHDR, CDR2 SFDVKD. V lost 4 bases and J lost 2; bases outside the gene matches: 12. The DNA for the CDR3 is TGTGCCACCAGTGACCGGAAGGACAGGGGGCCGATTGGCAATCAGCCCCAGCATTTT. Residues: CATSDRKDRGPIGNQPQHF.

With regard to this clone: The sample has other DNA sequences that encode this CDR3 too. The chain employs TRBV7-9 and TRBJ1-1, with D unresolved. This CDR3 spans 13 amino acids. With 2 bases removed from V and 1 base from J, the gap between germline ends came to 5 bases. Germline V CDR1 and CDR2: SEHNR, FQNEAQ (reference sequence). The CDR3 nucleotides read TGTGCCAGCAGCTTACCGGGGAACACTGAAGCTTTCTTT. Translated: CASSLPGNTEAFF.

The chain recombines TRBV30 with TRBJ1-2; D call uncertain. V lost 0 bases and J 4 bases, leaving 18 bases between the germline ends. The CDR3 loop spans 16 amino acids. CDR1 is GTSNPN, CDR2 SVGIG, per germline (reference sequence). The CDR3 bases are TGTGCCTGGAGTGTACGTCTTCAGGCCTTGATCTATGGCTACACCTTC. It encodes CAWSVRLQALIYGYTF.

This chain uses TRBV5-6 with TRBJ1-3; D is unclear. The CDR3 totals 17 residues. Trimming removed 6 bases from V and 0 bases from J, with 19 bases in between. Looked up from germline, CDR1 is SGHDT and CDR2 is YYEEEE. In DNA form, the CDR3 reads TGTGCCAGCACCCTCCGAGGCAGTCACATCTCTGGAAACACCATATATTTT. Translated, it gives CASTLRGSHISGNTIYF.

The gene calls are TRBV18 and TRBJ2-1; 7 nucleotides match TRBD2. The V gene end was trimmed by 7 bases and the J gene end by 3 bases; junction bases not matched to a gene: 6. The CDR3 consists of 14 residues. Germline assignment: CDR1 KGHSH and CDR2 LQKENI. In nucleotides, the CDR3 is TGTGCCAGCTTTCCTAGCGGAGGCTACAATGAGCAGTTCTTC. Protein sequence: CASFPSGGYNEQFF.

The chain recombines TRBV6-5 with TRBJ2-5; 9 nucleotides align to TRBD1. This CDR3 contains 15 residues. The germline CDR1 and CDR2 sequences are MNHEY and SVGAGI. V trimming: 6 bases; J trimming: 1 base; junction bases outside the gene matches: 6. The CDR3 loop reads CASSPGDRVQETQYF. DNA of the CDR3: TGTGCCAGCAGCCCCGGGGACAGGGTCCAAGAGACCCAGTACTTC.

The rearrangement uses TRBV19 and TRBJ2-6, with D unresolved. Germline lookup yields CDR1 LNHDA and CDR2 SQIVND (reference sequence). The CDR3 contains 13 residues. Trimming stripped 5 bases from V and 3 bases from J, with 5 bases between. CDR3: CASSSIGANVLTF. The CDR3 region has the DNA TGTGCCAGTAGTTCCATTGGGGCCAACGTCCTGACTTTC. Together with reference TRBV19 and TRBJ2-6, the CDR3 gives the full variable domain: DGGITQSPKYLFRKEGQNVTLSCEQNLNHDAMYWYRQDPGQGLRLIYYSQIVNDFQKGDIAEGYSVSREKKESFPLTVTSAQKNPTAFYLCASSSIGANVLTFGAGSRLTVL.

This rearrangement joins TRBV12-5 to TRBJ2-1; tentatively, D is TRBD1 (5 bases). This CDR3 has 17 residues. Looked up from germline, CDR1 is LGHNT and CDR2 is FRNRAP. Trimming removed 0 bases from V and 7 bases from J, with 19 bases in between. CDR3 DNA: TGTGCTAGTGGTTTGGTCTCAGGGTCCAACGCCCCGAATGAGCAGTTCTTC. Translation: CASGLVSGSNAPNEQFF.

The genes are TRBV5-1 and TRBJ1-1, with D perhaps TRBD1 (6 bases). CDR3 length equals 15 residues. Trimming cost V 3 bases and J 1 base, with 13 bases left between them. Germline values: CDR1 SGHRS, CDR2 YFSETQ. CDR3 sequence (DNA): TGCGCCAGCAGCTCACAGGGTTTACGGAACACTGAAGCTTTCTTT. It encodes CASSSQGLRNTEAFF.

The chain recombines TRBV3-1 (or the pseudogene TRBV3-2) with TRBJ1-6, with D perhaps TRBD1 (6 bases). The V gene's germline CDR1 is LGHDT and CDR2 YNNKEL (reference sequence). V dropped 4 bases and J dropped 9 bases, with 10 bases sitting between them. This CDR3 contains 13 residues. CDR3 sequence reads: CASSPGQTSPLHF. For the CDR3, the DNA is TGTGCCAGCAGCCCAGGACAGACTTCACCCCTCCACTTT.

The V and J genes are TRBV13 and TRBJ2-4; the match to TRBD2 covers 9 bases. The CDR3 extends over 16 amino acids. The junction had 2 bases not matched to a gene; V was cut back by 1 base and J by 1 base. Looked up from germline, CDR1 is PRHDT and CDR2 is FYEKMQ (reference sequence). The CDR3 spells CASSLEAGGAKNIQYF. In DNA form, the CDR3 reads TGTGCCAGCAGCTTAGAGGCGGGAGGGGCCAAAAACATTCAGTACTTC.

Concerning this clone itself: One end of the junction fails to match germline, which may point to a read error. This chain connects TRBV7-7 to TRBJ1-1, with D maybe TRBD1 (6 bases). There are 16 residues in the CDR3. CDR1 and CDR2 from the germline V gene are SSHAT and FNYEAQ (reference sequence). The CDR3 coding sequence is TGTGCTAGCAGCTTAGCGGGGAAGGGACAGAACACTGAAGCTTTCTTT. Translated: CASSLAGKGQNTEAFF.

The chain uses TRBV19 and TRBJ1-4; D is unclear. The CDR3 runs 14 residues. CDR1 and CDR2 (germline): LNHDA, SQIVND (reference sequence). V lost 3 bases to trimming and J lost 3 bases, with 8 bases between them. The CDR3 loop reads CASSIQVANEKLFF. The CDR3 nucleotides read TGTGCCAGTAGTATCCAGGTAGCTAATGAAAAACTGTTTTTT.

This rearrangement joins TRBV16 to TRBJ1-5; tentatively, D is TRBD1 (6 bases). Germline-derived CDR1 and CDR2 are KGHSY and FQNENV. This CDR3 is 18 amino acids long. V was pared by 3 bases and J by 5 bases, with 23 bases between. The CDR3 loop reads CASSHHLRGARGDQPQHF. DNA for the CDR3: TGTGCCAGCAGCCACCACCTCCGGGGGGCGCGGGGGGATCAGCCCCAGCATTTT.

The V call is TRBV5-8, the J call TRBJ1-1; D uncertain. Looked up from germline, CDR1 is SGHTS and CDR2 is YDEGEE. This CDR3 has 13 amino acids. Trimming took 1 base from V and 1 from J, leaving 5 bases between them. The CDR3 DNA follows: TGTGCCAGCAGCTTGCGCAGGAACACTGAAGCTTTCTTT. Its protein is CASSLRRNTEAFF.

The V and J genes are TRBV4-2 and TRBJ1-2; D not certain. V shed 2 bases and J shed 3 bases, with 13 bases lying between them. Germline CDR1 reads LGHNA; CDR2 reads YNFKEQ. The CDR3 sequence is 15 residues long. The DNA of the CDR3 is TGTGCCAGCAGCCAATCGACACTACTAGACTATGGCTACACCTTC. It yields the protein CASSQSTLLDYGYTF.

CDR3 sequence (DNA): TGTGCCAGCAGCTTGATTTCAGGCCTCAACTATGGCTACACCTTC. It is translated as CASSLISGLNYGYTF. This rearrangement joins TRBV7-6 to TRBJ1-2; D remains unclear. The CDR3 length is 15 residues. The V gene's germline CDR1 is SGHVS and CDR2 FNYEAQ. V gave up 3 bases and J gave up 2 bases, with 13 bases separating them.

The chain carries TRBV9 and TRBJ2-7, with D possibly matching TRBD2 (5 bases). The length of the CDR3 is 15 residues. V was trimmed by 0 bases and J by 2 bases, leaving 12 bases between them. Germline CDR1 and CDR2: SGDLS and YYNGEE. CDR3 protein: CASSVDGAATYEQYF. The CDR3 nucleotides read TGTGCCAGCAGCGTAGACGGAGCGGCTACCTACGAGCAGTACTTC.

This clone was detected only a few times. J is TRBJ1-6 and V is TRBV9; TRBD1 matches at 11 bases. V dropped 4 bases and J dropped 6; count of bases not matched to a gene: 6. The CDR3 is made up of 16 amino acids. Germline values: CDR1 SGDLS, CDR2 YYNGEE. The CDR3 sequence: CASSPRTGGFNSPLHF. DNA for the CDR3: TGTGCCAGCAGCCCAAGGACAGGGGGCTTTAATTCACCCCTCCACTTT.

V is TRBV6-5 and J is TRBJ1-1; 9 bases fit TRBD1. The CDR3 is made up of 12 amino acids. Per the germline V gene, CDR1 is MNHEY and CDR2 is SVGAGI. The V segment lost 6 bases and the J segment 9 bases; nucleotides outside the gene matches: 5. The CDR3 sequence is CASSPDRGKAFF. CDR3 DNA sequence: TGTGCCAGCAGCCCGGACAGGGGAAAAGCTTTCTTT.

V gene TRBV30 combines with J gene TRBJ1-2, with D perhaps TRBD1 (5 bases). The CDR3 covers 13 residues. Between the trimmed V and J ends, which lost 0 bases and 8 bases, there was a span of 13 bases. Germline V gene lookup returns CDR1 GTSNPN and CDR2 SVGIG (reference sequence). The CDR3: CAWSVRAGLGYTF. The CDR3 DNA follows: TGTGCCTGGAGTGTACGAGCAGGGCTAGGCTACACCTTC.

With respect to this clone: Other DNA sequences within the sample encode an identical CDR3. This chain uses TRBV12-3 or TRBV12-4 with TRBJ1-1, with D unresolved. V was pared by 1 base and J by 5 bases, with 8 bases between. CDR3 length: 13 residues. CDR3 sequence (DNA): TGTGCCAGCAGTTTAGTACCGCGGACTGAAGCTTTCTTT. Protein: CASSLVPRTEAFF.

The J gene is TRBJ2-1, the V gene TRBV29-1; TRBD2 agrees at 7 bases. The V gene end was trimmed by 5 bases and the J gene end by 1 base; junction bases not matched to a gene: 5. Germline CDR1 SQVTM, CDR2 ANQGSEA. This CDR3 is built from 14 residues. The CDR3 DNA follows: TGCAGCGTTTCACTAGCGCAATCCTACAATGAGCAGTTCTTC. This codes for CSVSLAQSYNEQFF.

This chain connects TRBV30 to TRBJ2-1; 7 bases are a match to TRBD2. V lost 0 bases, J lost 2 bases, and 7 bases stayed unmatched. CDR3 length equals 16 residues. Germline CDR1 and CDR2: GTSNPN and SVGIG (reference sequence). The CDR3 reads CAWSVTLALTYNEQFF. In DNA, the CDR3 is TGTGCCTGGAGTGTAACACTAGCGCTAACCTACAATGAGCAGTTCTTC.

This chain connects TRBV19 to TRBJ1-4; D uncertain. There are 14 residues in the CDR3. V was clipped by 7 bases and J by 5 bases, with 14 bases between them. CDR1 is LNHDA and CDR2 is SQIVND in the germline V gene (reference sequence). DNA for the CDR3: TGTGCCAGTACCTCCCTTGGAGGGAATGAAAAACTGTTTTTT. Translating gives CASTSLGGNEKLFF.

CDR3 nucleotides: TGTGCCAACAAACAGGGTACGAACACCGGGGAGCTGTTTTTT. Translating gives CANKQGTNTGELFF. The chain combines TRBV2 with TRBJ2-2, with TRBD1 as a possible D gene (6 bases). The germline V gene has CDR1 SNHLY and CDR2 FYNNEI. The CDR3 consists of 14 residues. Trimming removed 10 bases from V and 0 bases from J, with 12 bases in between. Variable domain in full (rest from reference TRBV2 and TRBJ2-2): EPEVTQTPSHQVTQMGQEVILRCVPISNHLYFYWYRQILGQKVEFLVSFYNNEISEKSEIFDDQFSVERPDGSNFTLKIRSTKLEDSAMYFCANKQGTNTGELFFGEGSRLTVL.

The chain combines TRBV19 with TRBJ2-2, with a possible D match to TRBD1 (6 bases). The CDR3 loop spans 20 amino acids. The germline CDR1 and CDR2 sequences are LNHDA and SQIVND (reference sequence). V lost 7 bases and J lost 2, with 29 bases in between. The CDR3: CASTPDRFGARVTNTGELFF. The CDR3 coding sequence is TGTGCCAGTACACCTGACAGGTTTGGGGCACGGGTGACCAACACCGGGGAGCTGTTTTTT.

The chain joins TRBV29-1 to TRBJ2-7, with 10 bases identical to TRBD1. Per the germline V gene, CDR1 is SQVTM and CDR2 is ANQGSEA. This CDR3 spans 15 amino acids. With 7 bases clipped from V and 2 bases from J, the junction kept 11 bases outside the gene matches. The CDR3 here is CSATGRQGAPYEQYF. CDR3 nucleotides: TGCAGCGCCACGGGGCGACAGGGGGCCCCCTACGAGCAGTACTTC.